This TCR beta chain was found in a study of CD8 T cells in ankylosing spondylitis. As regards this clonotype: This clone may be a read error of a much larger clone one base away.

J lost 5 bases, V lost 6 bases, and 4 bases had no gene match. This CDR3 is 13 amino acids long. TCRdb independently ran MiXCR on the 5' RACE reads; one entry per CDR3 protein. The sample yields about 280,000 distinct CDR3 sequences, 20% seen once. The genes are TRBV12-3 or TRBV12-4 and TRBJ1-2; 9 positions match TRBD1. This receptor was obtained from a male donor with ankylosing spondylitis or in good health (not recorded which). Input material: blood, either unsorted or a sorted T cell fraction (not recorded which). CDR3 bases: TGTGCCAGCAGGCCCGGGACAGGGTATGGCTACACCTTC. Amino acids: CASRPGTGYGYTF.